This TCR beta chain was captured in a study of Ad26.COV2.S vaccination and SARS-CoV-2 variants (dated by TCRdb to about 2021). About the full investigation: Vaccine-arm donors came from COV1001, a multicentre, randomized, double-blind, placebo-controlled phase I-IIa trial of Ad26.COV2.S in healthy adults. A total of roughly 32 samples were included in the TCR-sequenced set, comprising approximately 20 Ad26.COV2.S vaccine recipients, 5 placebo recipients and 8 SARS-CoV-2 convalescent individuals. TCRbeta repertoire sequencing was used to assess the specificity and breadth of SARS-CoV-2-reactive T cell receptors after Ad26.COV2.S vaccination. Ad26.COV2.S was given intramuscularly at 5x10^10 or 1x10^11 viral particles, as a single shot or as two shots 56 days apart. Trial participants were randomized into five groups of five, in which low-dose or high-dose Ad26.COV2.S was given once or twice, or placebo was given on both occasions. Investigators remained blinded to trial group allocation during experiments and outcome assessment.

With regard to this clone: The clone's antigen remains unknown. The record has no base qualities; no much larger clone is one base away.

Via the germline V gene, CDR1 is SGHVS and CDR2 FQNEAQ. The trim is 1 base for V and 2 bases for J, with a gap of 17 bases between the germline ends. The CDR3 numbers 17 residues from cysteine through phenylalanine. Only the CDR3 DNA stays, 51 bases, in frame from base 1. Reading the label with the study, this specimen's treatment or condition is: 15 to 20 received Ad26.COV2.S at low or high dose, single or two shots; 5 received placebo; per-sample allocation not given. Repertoires of vaccine and placebo recipients were sequenced from samples collected on day 63 after the first injection. In Cohort 1b, around 25 adults aged 18-55 years were enrolled at a single site in Boston, USA, between 29 July and 7 August 2020. Ad26.COV2.S was a replication-incompetent adenovirus type 26 vector expressing a prefusion-stabilized SARS-CoV-2 spike protein from the original Wuhan strain. The immunoSEQ Assay was the method used to sequence TCRbeta CDR3 regions. After extraction, genomic DNA underwent amplification by bias-controlled multiplex PCR, followed by high-throughput sequencing. Concerning the study's data processing: To quantify the absolute abundance of each unique TCRbeta CDR3 region, sequences were collapsed and filtered. T cell fraction was estimated by normalizing TCRbeta template counts to usable DNA, with usable DNA measured through amplification of reference genes found in all nucleated cells. Repertoire TCRs were annotated as SARS-CoV-2-specific when V gene, CDR3 amino acid sequence and J gene were exactly matched to a known reactive TCR set. The reference SARS-CoV-2 TCR set came from MIRA and was filtered for enrichment in COVID-19-positive ImmuneCODE repertoires, removing public or cross-reactive TCRs. Using the MIRA antigens, annotated TCRs were further analysed by specific ORF or by position within an ORF. Depth was the summed frequency of annotated unique rearrangements, while breadth was defined as annotated unique rearrangements over total unique productive rearrangements. TCR breadth was compared between groups using two-sided Wilcoxon rank-sum tests. This immuneACCESS table, as held by TCRdb, lists in-frame sequences with V and J called but not all clones. Of the missing ones, under half trace to an unresolved V gene in checked studies; the others have no known cause. That table furnishes V, J and clone size, whereas the DNA furnished D and trimming. The sample table holds 400,000 to 500,000 clones, of which roughly nine tenths were seen once. The ten largest account for 2.5% to 3% of the sample.

Paper-wide results and their limitations: Vaccine and placebo recipients had comparable non-spike TCR breadth, which fits with the vaccine containing only spike. After vaccination, spike-specific CD8+ and CD4+ T cell responses were reported to show substantial breadth. The authors noted that the TCR breadth and depth analyses may have underestimated total T cell responses. The study lacked the statistical power to compare responses across vaccine doses or regimens. Higher spike-specific TCR breadth was observed in Ad26.COV2.S recipients than in placebo recipients (P = 0.0014).

This clonotype was sampled from a person between 18 and 65 years old who received the Ad26.COV2.S COVID-19 vaccine or a placebo. In this chain, TRBV7-8 is recombined with TRBJ1-1; the D gene is possibly TRBD1, with 5 bases matching. The sample was peripheral blood, taken in a trial of Ad26.COV2.S vaccine versus placebo. The CDR3 is CASSLVPGSVGNTEAFF. Read as DNA, the sequence is TGTGCCAGCAGCTTAGTCCCAGGGAGCGTCGGAAACACTGAAGCTTTCTTT. Here the CDR3 is joined to the reference TRBV7-8 and TRBJ1-1 genes, and the full variable domain is: GAGVSQSPRYKVAKRGQDVALRCDPISGHVSLFWYQQALGQGPEFLTYFQNEAQLDKSGLPSDRFFAERPEGSVSTLKIQRTQQEDSAVYLCASSLVPGSVGNTEAFFGQGTRLTVV.